Listed below are T cell receptor beta chains from one sample, sequenced in a study of beta chain features in type 1 diabetes. Measured with immunoSEQ multiplex PCR; TCRdb has only the in-frame clones, and not every one. The repertoire holds 120,000 to 150,000 clones, with 6% to 7.5% as singletons. The sequencing input was central memory CD4+ T cells from blood. These TCRs come from a woman in her twenties or thirties in good health. CDR3s include the opening cysteine and the closing phenylalanine or tryptophan. The D gene is left open where the match is weak. Only some rows state a clone size, as once, few, many or a class for expanded clones.

>TRBD1|TRBJ2-7|TRBV7-9|-
CASSLAGQGTYEQYF
TGTGCCAGCAGCTTAGCGGGACAGGGGACCTACGAGCAGTACTTC
>-|TRBJ2-7|TRBV7-2|many
CASSLVKGSSYEQYF
TGTGCCAGCAGCTTAGTAAAGGGGTCCTCCTACGAGCAGTACTTC
>TRBD1|TRBJ2-5|TRBV5-1|few
CASSGTGDGETQYF
TGCGCCAGCAGCGGGACAGGGGACGGGGAGACCCAGTACTTC
>-|TRBJ1-5|TRBV29-1|many
CSVEGQRGQPQHF
TGCAGCGTTGAAGGACAGCGAGGTCAGCCCCAGCATTTT
>TRBD1|TRBJ2-7|TRBV11-2|few
CASSVGQGGYEQYF
TGTGCCAGCAGCGTCGGACAGGGAGGCTACGAGCAGTACTTC
>-|TRBJ2-6|TRBV7-9|-
CASSLARHSPGANVLTF
TGTGCCAGCAGCTTAGCCCGACACTCTCCTGGGGCCAACGTCCTGACTTTC
>-|TRBJ2-7|TRBV6-1|-
CASSERGSTVDEQYF
TGTGCCAGCAGTGAAAGAGGCTCGACGGTCGACGAGCAGTACTTC
>-|TRBJ1-1|TRBV7-2|few
CASSLVIPGEAFF
TGTGCCAGCAGCTTAGTAATTCCAGGGGAAGCTTTCTTT
>TRBD1|TRBJ2-7|TRBV18|many
CASSGSGQGQTYEQYF
TGTGCCAGCTCAGGCTCGGGACAGGGGCAAACCTACGAGCAGTACTTC
>-|TRBJ1-2|TRBV5-6|-
CASSPPFYTF
TGTGCCAGCAGTCCCCCTTTTTACACCTTC
>-|TRBJ2-2|TRBV29-1|many
CSVTVNTGELFF
TGCAGCGTTACAGTGAACACCGGGGAGCTGTTTTTT
>-|TRBJ2-7|TRBV5-6|few
CASSLVMGAYEQYF
TGTGCCAGCAGCTTGGTAATGGGGGCATACGAGCAGTACTTC
>-|TRBJ2-5|TRBV13|-
CASSLVTGHGETQYF
TGTGCCAGCAGCTTAGTCACTGGACATGGGGAGACCCAGTACTTC
>TRBD2|TRBJ2-3|TRBV7-8|few
CASSERTSGSVTDTQYF
TGTGCCAGCAGCGAAAGGACTAGCGGGAGTGTCACAGATACGCAGTATTTT
>TRBD1|TRBJ2-7|TRBV7-9|-
CASSSGQYEQYF
TGTGCCAGCAGCTCGGGACAGTACGAGCAGTACTTC
>-|TRBJ1-4|TRBV4-3|few
CASSHSVGRDEKLFF
TGCGCCAGCAGCCACAGTGTGGGGCGCGATGAAAAACTGTTTTTT
>TRBD2|TRBJ2-5|TRBV19|few
CASTATSAQETQYF
TGTGCCAGTACCGCGACTAGCGCCCAAGAGACCCAGTACTTC
>-|TRBJ2-1|TRBV6-5|-
CASSTRQSSYNEQFF
TGTGCCAGCAGTACCCGACAGAGCTCCTACAATGAGCAGTTCTTC
>TRBD1|TRBJ1-4|TRBV19|many
CASSTKRQGIANEKLFF
TGTGCCAGTAGTACGAAACGACAGGGGATCGCTAATGAAAAACTGTTTTTT
>TRBD2|TRBJ2-1|TRBV2|-
CASSHRSGRWNEQFF
TGTGCCAGCAGCCACAGGAGCGGGAGATGGAATGAGCAGTTCTTC
>TRBD2|TRBJ2-7|TRBV7-2|few
CASSLRLLASGTPYEQYF
TGTGCCAGCAGCTTAAGATTGCTGGCTAGCGGGACCCCCTACGAGCAGTACTTC
>-|TRBJ1-4|TRBV5-4|-
CASSLKTGGGDNEKLFF
TGTGCCAGCAGCTTGAAGACAGGTGGGGGGGATAATGAAAAACTGTTTTTT
>-|TRBJ1-5|TRBV7-2|-
CASSLGRGNNQPQHF
TGTGCCAGCAGCTTAGGGAGGGGAAACAATCAGCCCCAGCATTTT
>TRBD2|TRBJ2-3|TRBV15|few
CATSRAGGLAGRDTQYF
TGTGCCACCAGCAGAGCGGGGGGACTAGCGGGTCGAGATACGCAGTATTTT
>-|TRBJ2-6|TRBV7-3|-
CASSPTGKAGANVLTF
TGTGCCAGCAGCCCAACAGGGAAAGCTGGGGCCAACGTCCTGACTTTC
>-|TRBJ1-5|TRBV6-1|few
CASSERGGVYQPQHF
TGTGCCAGCAGTGAACGGGGGGGAGTGTACCAGCCCCAGCATTTT
>-|TRBJ2-7|TRBV7-3|-
CASSPSAAYEQYF
TGTGCCAGCAGTCCTAGCGCCGCCTACGAGCAGTACTTC
>TRBD1|TRBJ2-4|TRBV5-1|many
CASSLSGQGISIQYF
TGCGCCAGCAGCTTGTCGGGACAGGGGATTAGCATTCAGTACTTC
>-|TRBJ2-3|TRBV10-3|-
CAIRPTDTDTQYF
TGTGCCATCAGACCGACAGACACAGATACGCAGTATTTT
>-|TRBJ2-3|TRBV15|-
CATSRDRGAGINTDTQYF
TGTGCCACCAGCAGAGATAGGGGCGCGGGAATCAACACAGATACGCAGTATTTT
>TRBD2|TRBJ2-2|TRBV14|-
CASSQIGGSRTGELFF
TGTGCCAGCAGCCAAATTGGCGGGAGTCGGACCGGGGAGCTGTTTTTT